The 21 T cell receptor beta chains below come from one sample, sequenced in a study of cytomegalovirus exposure and HLA in healthy donors. Some clones are missing from TCRdb's copy, which holds only in-frame ones; the method was immunoSEQ multiplex PCR. Found here are approximately 150,000 clones, roughly 84% of them singletons; the top ten hold roughly a tenth. Sequences were obtained from PBMCs. Every receptor here comes from a man aged 30 to 45 in good health and CMV-seropositive.

The chain combines TRBV9 with TRBJ2-5; TRBD1 might be the D (6 bases). Germline V gene lookup returns CDR1 SGDLS and CDR2 YYNGEE. V was clipped by 3 bases and J by 4 bases, with 13 bases between them. The CDR3 consists of 14 residues. The CDR3 reads CASSEGPTGETQYF. Written as DNA, the CDR3 is TGTGCCAGCAGCGAGGGCCCGACAGGAGAGACCCAGTACTTC.

The rearrangement uses TRBV11-3 and TRBJ2-2; possible D gene TRBD2, 6 bases. V was trimmed by 7 bases and J by 3 bases, leaving 12 bases between them. Germline CDR1 and CDR2: SGHNT and YENEEA. This CDR3 has 14 amino acids. The CDR3 here is CASTAGIDTGELFF. The DNA of the CDR3 is TGTGCCAGCACGGCGGGAATAGACACCGGGGAGCTGTTTTTT.

CDR3: CASSSQGANTEAFF. Here the CDR3 DNA reads TGTGCCAGCAGCTCACAGGGGGCCAACACTGAAGCTTTCTTT. V and J are TRBV5-4 and TRBJ1-1; 9 bases match TRBD1. CDR1 SGHNT and CDR2 YYREEE come from the germline V gene (reference sequence). CDR3 length: 14 residues. V trimming: 3 bases; J trimming: 2 bases; junction bases outside the gene matches: 2.

In this sample, this clone turned up once. The gene calls are TRBV7-8 and TRBJ2-2; D is undetermined. The CDR3 contains 16 residues. Trimming pared 1 base from V and 1 base from J, leaving 10 bases between. CDR1 SGHVS and CDR2 FQNEAQ come from the germline V gene. This CDR3 reads CASSLDTPLNTGELFF. The CDR3, as DNA: TGTGCCAGCAGCTTAGACACACCCCTGAACACCGGGGAGCTGTTTTTT.

The chain has TRBV6-6 and TRBJ2-7; no clear D. Germline loops: CDR1 MNHNY, CDR2 SVGAGI (reference sequence). V dropped 2 bases and J dropped 0 bases, with 8 bases sitting between them. The CDR3 extends over 14 amino acids. CDR3 nucleotide sequence: TGTGCCAGCAGTTACGAGGTAAACTCCTACGAGCAGTACTTC. This gives the protein CASSYEVNSYEQYF.

This rearrangement joins TRBV27 to TRBJ1-1, with TRBD1 as a possible D gene (5 bases). The V end was cut by 6 bases, the J end by 4 bases, with 12 bases between. Germline V gives CDR1 MNHEY, CDR2 SMNVEV (reference sequence). This CDR3 is built from 13 residues. CDR3 sequence (DNA): TGTGCCAGCAGACGGGGGACGGCCACTGAAGCTTTCTTT. It encodes CASRRGTATEAFF.

This clone was counted between two and nine times. The chain employs TRBV19 and TRBJ1-2; D might be TRBD1 (6 bases). Trimming took 7 bases from V and 4 from J, leaving 16 bases between them. Germline V gene sequence: CDR1 LNHDA, CDR2 SQIVND (reference sequence). CDR3 length: 14 residues. DNA for the CDR3: TGTGCCAGTAATTCGCCGGCAGGGGTCTATGGCTACACCTTC. This translates into CASNSPAGVYGYTF.

The rearrangement links TRBV28 to TRBJ1-2; D is ambiguous. CDR3 size: 11 residues. From germline, CDR1 is MDHEN and CDR2 SYDVKM. CDR3 amino acids: CAAIDQDGYTF. The CDR3 DNA reads as TGTGCTGCTATCGACCAGGATGGCTACACCTTC.

The chain joins TRBV25-1 to TRBJ2-1; D is possibly TRBD1 (5 bases). Germline CDR1 reads MGHDK; CDR2 reads SYGVNS. V was cut by 3 bases and J by 3 bases, with 9 bases left in between. This CDR3 comprises 14 residues. CDR3 bases: TGTGCCAGCAGTGAGATGGGGCTCTACAATGAGCAGTTCTTC. This codes for CASSEMGLYNEQFF.

The V and J genes are TRBV12-5 and TRBJ2-1, with D tentatively TRBD2 (5 bases). With 0 bases removed from V and 7 bases from J, the gap between germline ends came to 13 bases. Per the germline V gene, CDR1 is LGHNT and CDR2 is FRNRAP. This CDR3 comprises 15 residues. The CDR3 here is CASGLVGAPGNEQFF. Here the CDR3 DNA reads TGTGCTAGTGGTTTGGTTGGAGCCCCGGGAAATGAGCAGTTCTTC.

The chain carries TRBV6-6 and TRBJ2-5; D may be TRBD2 (6 bases). The CDR3 runs to 16 residues. Trimming shortened V by 3 bases and J by 1 base, and 15 bases separated the two germline ends. Germline CDR1 MNHNY, CDR2 SVGAGI (reference sequence). CDR3 protein: CASSYVVRRGQETQYF. CDR3 DNA sequence: TGTGCCAGCAGTTATGTGGTCCGGCGGGGCCAAGAGACCCAGTACTTC.

This sequence joins TRBV11-2 and TRBJ2-5; 7 nucleotides align to TRBD2. V was clipped by 2 bases and J by 5 bases; unmatched bases: 8. Germline-derived CDR1 and CDR2 are SGHAT and FQNNGV. The CDR3 is 15 residues long. DNA of the CDR3: TGTGCCAGCAGCTTACAAGGCGGGAGTTCGGAGACCCAGTACTTC. Residues: CASSLQGGSSETQYF.

V usage is TRBV28 and J usage is TRBJ2-1; perhaps TRBD2 as D (5 bases). There are 14 residues in the CDR3. Germline V CDR1 and CDR2: MDHEN, SYDVKM. V lost 6 bases to trimming and J lost 2 bases, with 11 bases between them. Here the CDR3 DNA reads TGTGCCAGCAGGGACGGGGTTACCTACAATGAGCAGTTCTTC. It encodes CASRDGVTYNEQFF.

The table lists this clone with a count of one. The V and J genes are TRBV7-9 and TRBJ2-7; 11 nucleotides align to TRBD1. Germline lookup yields CDR1 SEHNR and CDR2 FQNEAQ (reference sequence). The CDR3 extends over 15 amino acids. V dropped 4 bases and J dropped 2; count of bases not matched to a gene: 4. DNA of the CDR3: TGTGCCAGCAGCTACCAGGGACAGGGGGCCTACGAGCAGTACTTC. It is translated as CASSYQGQGAYEQYF.

J is TRBJ2-2 and V is TRBV5-4; D may be TRBD1 (6 bases). The germline V gene encodes CDR1 SGHNT and CDR2 YYREEE (reference sequence). Trimming stripped 2 bases from V and 6 bases from J, with 11 bases between. The CDR3 totals 14 residues. CDR3 in amino acids: CASSLNRAPGELFF. DNA for the CDR3: TGTGCCAGCAGCTTAAACAGGGCCCCCGGGGAGCTGTTTTTT.

Details on this clone: A read error may account for a junction end that differs from germline. The chain carries TRBV6-5 and TRBJ2-7; a possible D gene is TRBD1 (5 bases). Per germline, CDR1 MNHEY and CDR2 SVGAGI. The CDR3 sequence is 16 residues long. CDR3 sequence (DNA): TGTGCCAGCAGGTACTCACTACAGGCTGGCCCCTACGAGCAGTACTTC. Translation gives CASRYSLQAGPYEQYF.

The chain joins TRBV29-1 to TRBJ1-2; weak D call: TRBD1 (5 bases). Germline assignment: CDR1 SQVTM and CDR2 ANQGSEA. The CDR3 runs to 14 residues. The V and J ends lost 7 bases and 1 base respectively, with 16 bases between them. The CDR3 bases are TGCAGCGCTGTGACAGACCCCCTTAACTATGGCTACACCTTC. Its translation: CSAVTDPLNYGYTF.

The V and J genes are TRBV15 and TRBJ1-1; no firm D call. Trimming took off 0 bases at V and 1 base at J, with 21 bases between the two ends. Germline V lookup: CDR1 LNHNV, CDR2 YYDKDF (reference sequence). The CDR3 extends over 19 amino acids. CDR3 protein: CATSRESAMAAGSNTEAFF. The CDR3 nucleotides are TGTGCCACCAGCAGAGAATCGGCGATGGCAGCGGGATCGAACACTGAAGCTTTCTTT.

The chain recombines TRBV7-6 with TRBJ1-1; perhaps TRBD1 as D (5 bases). The CDR3 is made up of 15 amino acids. Deletions cut 2 bases from V and 4 bases from J, with 14 bases between. The germline CDR1 and CDR2 sequences are SGHVS and FNYEAQ. The CDR3 region has the DNA TGTGCCAGCAGCTTATCTGGCAGGGCCGGCACTGAAGCTTTCTTT. Translated: CASSLSGRAGTEAFF.

The genes are TRBV6-5 and TRBJ2-7; possible D gene TRBD1, 6 bases. The CDR3 totals 13 residues. V was trimmed by 5 bases and J by 5 bases, leaving 13 bases between them. The germline V gene has CDR1 MNHEY and CDR2 SVGAGI. The DNA for the CDR3 is TGTGCCAGCAGTACAGGGCGGAGTCACGAGCAGTACTTC. Residues: CASSTGRSHEQYF.

The J gene is TRBJ1-4, the V gene TRBV11-1, with 8 bases lining up with TRBD1. Germline lookup yields CDR1 SGHAT and CDR2 FQDESV (reference sequence). This CDR3 has 14 amino acids. V lost 5 bases to trimming and J lost 15 bases; unmatched junction nucleotides: 14. The CDR3 DNA sequence: TGTGCCAGCAGCCAAGGAACGACAGGGGAAGGGGTGTTTTTT. Protein product: CASSQGTTGEGVFF.